A selection of T cell receptor beta chains follows, all from one sample in a study of CD8 T cells in ankylosing spondylitis. Via MiXCR, TCRdb re-called the 5' RACE reads, giving one row per CDR3 protein. Of over 700,000 distinct CDR3 sequences in the sample, roughly 19% are singletons; the top ten hold 19%. The sample was blood, either unsorted or a sorted T cell fraction (not recorded which). The receptors come from a male donor with ankylosing spondylitis. The CDR3 runs from the conserved cysteine through the conserved F or W. A D gene is named only where the DNA matches it firmly. Not all rows give a size; the values are once, few, many and, for expanded clones, a class.

>NA|NA|TRBJ2-1|TRBV2
TGTGCCAGCAGTGACGATTCCTCGAGCGGAGCGGGCCTGGCAAATGAGCAGTTCTTC
CASSDDSSSGAGLANEQFF
>few|NA|TRBJ1-1|TRBV29-1
TGCAGTGTGCTTTACGACAGCACCTGGGGCACTGAAGCTTTCTTT
CSVLYDSTWGTEAFF
>many|TRBD2|TRBJ2-7|TRBV12-3/TRBV12-4
TGTGCCAGCAGTCCATCGGGGGGTCCCCACGAGCAGTACTTC
CASSPSGGPHEQYF
>NA|NA|TRBJ2-7|TRBV5-6
TGTGCCAGCAGCTTCCCCTCCGGTAACACCGTCTACGAGCAGTACTTC
CASSFPSGNTVYEQYF
>few|NA|TRBJ1-2|TRBV5-1
TGCGCCAGCAGCTTGGTCCGCCAGGAGCATAACTATGGCTACACCTTC
CASSLVRQEHNYGYTF
>few|NA|TRBJ1-3|TRBV15
TGTGCCACCAGCAGACGGGGTTCTGAGCATGGAAACACCATATATTTT
CATSRRGSEHGNTIYF
>NA|NA|TRBJ1-3|TRBV21-1
TGTGCCAGCAGCAAATGCCAGGAGGGAAACACCATATATTTT
CASSKCQEGNTIYF
>many|NA|TRBJ2-1|TRBV7-2
TGTGCCAGCAGCTTAGAAACTTACAATGAGCAGTTCTTC
CASSLETYNEQFF
>NA|NA|TRBJ2-1|TRBV7-9
TGTGCCAGCAGCTTACCCAACATTGGGGCAGGGCAGTTCTTC
CASSLPNIGAGQFF
>few|NA|TRBJ1-4|TRBV6-2/TRBV6-3
TGTGCCAGCAGTTACCCGCCCGGGACTGTGAATGAAAAACTGTTTTTT
CASSYPPGTVNEKLFF
>few|NA|TRBJ1-4|TRBV5-1
TGCGCCAGCCCACCGGGACAAACAAATGAAAAACTGTTTTTT
CASPPGQTNEKLFF
>few|TRBD2|TRBJ2-2|TRBV3-1
TGTGCCAGCAGCCTACAAGGGACTAGTAACACCGGGGAGCTGTTTTTT
CASSLQGTSNTGELFF
>NA|NA|TRBJ1-2|TRBV9
TGTGCCAGCAGCCCCCTGGGAGGGGATTATGGCTACACCTTC
CASSPLGGDYGYTF
>NA|NA|TRBJ1-3|TRBV20-1
TGCAGTGCTAGATTAGGGGGGCCCGGAAACACCATATATTTT
CSARLGGPGNTIYF
>few|TRBD1|TRBJ1-2|TRBV5-1
TGCGCCAGCAGCTTGGCCTCAGGGGGCTTCTATGGCTACACCTTC
CASSLASGGFYGYTF
>few|NA|TRBJ2-6|TRBV29-1
TGCAGCGTTGAAACAGGGTCTGGGGCCAACGTCCTGACTTTC
CSVETGSGANVLTF
>many|NA|TRBJ1-6|TRBV10-2
TGCGCCAGCACCCCGGGACAATTTTCACCCCTCCACTTT
CASTPGQFSPLHF
>few|NA|TRBJ2-7|TRBV27
TGTGCCAGCAGTTTTTCCAGGGGTTCCTACGAGCAGTACTTC
CASSFSRGSYEQYF
>NA|NA|TRBJ1-4|TRBV20-1
TGCAGTGCTAGAAGTGGCGGTCCAAATGAAAAACTGTTTTTT
CSARSGGPNEKLFF
>few|TRBD1|TRBJ2-4|TRBV20-1
TGCAGTGCGCCAGGGACAGGGAATGTTCAAAACATTCAGTACTTC
CSAPGTGNVQNIQYF
>many|NA|TRBJ2-7|TRBV7-9
TGTGCCAGCAGCTTAGACAGCGTAGGAGAGCAGTACTTC
CASSLDSVGEQYF
>few|NA|TRBJ2-5|TRBV2
TGTGCCAGCAATCAGTTTACCCAAGAGACCCAGTACTTC
CASNQFTQETQYF
>NA|TRBD1|TRBJ1-5|TRBV10-3
TGTGCCACCACTTCAGGGGGCTCGGGCAATCAGCCCCAGCATTTT
CATTSGGSGNQPQHF
>NA|NA|TRBJ2-1|TRBV5-1
TGCGCCAGCAGCTTGGAACTTTGGAAGGACCTGTTCTTC
CASSLELWKDLFF
>few|NA|TRBJ2-5|TRBV12-3/TRBV12-4
TGTGCCAGCACCTGGGGGGCCCAAGAGACCCAGTACTTC
CASTWGAQETQYF
>few|NA|TRBJ1-1|TRBV5-1
TGCGCCAGCAGCTTGGTTGGAGGAACGAACACTGAAGCTTTCTTT
CASSLVGGTNTEAFF
>few|TRBD2|TRBJ2-1|TRBV10-3
TGTGCCATCAGCCAGGGACTAGCGGTAAACAATGAGCAGTTCTTC
CAISQGLAVNNEQFF
>NA|TRBD1|TRBJ1-4|TRBV20-1
TGCAGTGCTAGCGGGGACAGTAATGAAAAACTGTTTTTT
CSASGDSNEKLFF
>few|TRBD2|TRBJ2-5|TRBV20-1
TGCAGTGCACACCTAGCGGGGGGCGGGGAGACCCAGTACTTC
CSAHLAGGGETQYF
>NA|NA|TRBJ2-1|TRBV30
TGTGCCTGGAGCCCCGCCCGCTACTACAATGAGCAGTTCTTC
CAWSPARYYNEQFF
>few|NA|TRBJ1-1|TRBV2
TGTGCCAGCAGTGGTAGGAGAGGGAACACTGAAGCTTTCTTT
CASSGRRGNTEAFF
>few|NA|TRBJ2-2|TRBV3-1
TGTGCCAGCAGCCGTCCCAGTGGGCGAAGCACCGGGGAGCTGTTTTTT
CASSRPSGRSTGELFF
>NA|TRBD2|TRBJ2-1|TRBV5-8
TGTGCCAGCAGCTTGTTCGAGGGAGCTAGCGGTAATGAGCAGTTCTTC
CASSLFEGASGNEQFF
>NA|TRBD2|TRBJ2-1|TRBV2
TGTGCCAGCGGGGGACTAGCCTCCCACAATGAGCAGTTCTTC
CASGGLASHNEQFF
>few|NA|TRBJ1-1|TRBV7-9
TGTGCCAGCAGCTTATTGTGGGCGCTGAACACTGAAGCTTTCTTT
CASSLLWALNTEAFF
>NA|TRBD2|TRBJ2-7|TRBV9
TGTGCCAGCAGCGTAGATGCTACTAGCGGGGGGGCTGGCTACGAGCAGTACTTC
CASSVDATSGGAGYEQYF
>NA|TRBD1|TRBJ2-7|TRBV20-1
TGCAGTGCTTTGACAGGGGCGCACTACGAGCAGTACTTC
CSALTGAHYEQYF
>few|NA|TRBJ2-1|TRBV11-2
TGTGCCAGCAGCCTTAAAACAGATTACAATGAGCAGTTCTTC
CASSLKTDYNEQFF